This TCR beta chain was obtained from a study of T-cell reconstitution after alpha-beta-depleted transplantation in children. This clonotype showed up many times. The antigen remains unidentified. Findings and limits, study-wide: The high TCRbeta diversity at day 60 in some patients came from surviving recipient T cells and thymic progenitors. When one year had passed after transplant, most T-cell counts and diversity came from newly produced T cells. Alpha-beta T cells about two months after transplant reportedly derived from several hundred expanded graft clones.

Preparation of the TCRbeta library was carried out with unique molecular identifiers. One entry per CDR3 protein, called by TCRdb with MiXCR from the PCR reads. The top ten clones hold less than 8% of a sample with fewer than 350,000 distinct CDR3 sequences, about 9.4% of them seen once. The CDR3 spans 15 residues. Germline CDR1 is SGHTA and CDR2 is FQGNSA. Deletions cut 1 base from V and 3 bases from J, with 13 bases between. The sequence was collected from a boy under two years old with acute myeloid leukemia, due to receive a stem cell transplant. The sequencing used PBMCs, collected before TCRalphabeta/CD19-depleted stem cell transplant. The chain joins TRBV7-2 to TRBJ2-7; D possibly corresponds to TRBD1 (6 bases). CDR3 sequence: CASSLEGVMGYEQYF. The CDR3 DNA sequence: TGTGCCAGCAGCTTAGAGGGGGTAATGGGCTACGAGCAGTACTTC.